The rows below give T cell receptor beta chains drawn from one sample of a study of shared T cell receptors in the human thymus. Generated by immunoSEQ multiplex PCR, the TCRdb table keeps only in-frame clones and is missing some. Here the sample spans 72,000 or so clones, about 95% being singletons. Sequencing used thymocytes. These receptors came from a human donor. Each CDR3 is given with its conserved first and last residue. Each record gives: V gene, CDR3 protein.

TRBV5-1	CASSLGHRTGSNSPLHF
TRBV5-1	CASSNRGDHYEQYF
TRBV20-1	CSARSSYEQYF
TRBV5-5	CASSSGLRGLDYGYTF
TRBV6-5	CASSLLAILKDEQYF
TRBV18	CASSPPRGPGHEQYF
TRBV6-1	CATGQGSNQPQHF
TRBV4-1	CASSQLGDDEKLFF
TRBV5-1	CASSLNLTGAGNTIYF
TRBV5-6	CASSWGQGNSPLHF
TRBV5-1	CASSPLQGQGLAGVYGSYNEQFF
TRBV7-2	CASTPGQASSYEQYF
TRBV19	CASSIIARADRTNPASMNTEAFF
TRBV19	CASSGGEPEAFF
TRBV9	CASSQTGGISLDSGNTIYF
TRBV5-1	CASSFGSSSYEQYF
TRBV19	CASSRGSTNEKLFF
TRBV4-3	CASSQKGSRRSPNEQFF
TRBV7-2	CASSLATGLIYEQYF
TRBV19	CASSMWQGTWSYTF
TRBV11-1	CASRSGTSGITDTQYF
TRBV16	CASSQSPRDRGYEQYF
TRBV9	CASSSGTGENGNGNTIYF
TRBV11-2	CASSLESWGTYPADTQYF
TRBV10-3	CAISSKGFYGYTF
TRBV5-6	CASSLSPGAGGYTF
TRBV25-1	CASSELYGEGLFF
TRBV2	CASGAGQGRTDTQYF
TRBV5-4	CASSLLSLPSTDTQYF
TRBV7-9	CASSRAGHSNQPQHF
TRBV27	CASSLGSQGNTEAFF
TRBV29-1	CSPIKLDTQETQYF
TRBV15	CATSGGNNEQFF
TRBV7-9	CASSGRTGTGLNSPLHF
TRBV28	CASSSAPRDDGSPLHF
TRBV29-1	CSVREGNTIYF
TRBV5-1	CASSRSGTSGGAGGETQYF
TRBV4-3	CASSQEGRGEDGYTF
TRBV27	CASSSPRGQGTSDTQYF
TRBV14	CASSQGGNGGNYEQFF
TRBV28	CASRNYQGGTDTQYF
TRBV19	CASSDRGDQPQHF
TRBV6-1	CASRDRGAGELFF
TRBV5-1	CASSSRDRGSGELFF
TRBV27	CASSCGQGPTYEQYF